Listed below are T cell receptor beta chains from one sample, sequenced in a study of lymphopenia after photon versus proton radiotherapy. Profiled with immunoSEQ multiplex PCR; TCRdb holds only in-frame clones, not every one. The data show approximately 91,000 clones, 80% to 90% seen once. The sample was peripheral blood, taken from a patient treated with proton-based radiotherapy. The source of these receptors is a man aged 55-75 years with pancreatic cancer. CDR3s include the opening cysteine and the closing phenylalanine or tryptophan. The D gene is left open where the match is weak. Some rows have no size entry. The others give once, few or many, or a class for an expanded clone.

V gene	clone size	CDR3 length	J gene	D gene	CDR3 protein	CDR3 DNA
TRBV19	-	14	TRBJ1-5	-	CASSYLSDNQPQHF	TGTGCCAGTAGTTACCTATCCGACAATCAGCCCCAGCATTTT
TRBV27	-	14	TRBJ2-5	-	CASGGSEFQETQYF	TGTGCCAGCGGCGGTAGCGAGTTTCAAGAGACCCAGTACTTC
TRBV9	-	16	TRBJ2-1	-	CASSVVAVSSYNEQFF	TGTGCCAGCAGCGTAGTCGCGGTTAGCTCCTACAATGAGCAGTTCTTC
TRBV5-1	-	15	TRBJ2-5	-	CASSLSGMNPGTQYF	TGCGCCAGCAGCTTGTCCGGGATGAACCCGGGGACCCAGTACTTC
TRBV19	-	15	TRBJ2-1	-	CASSIAKLRGNEQFF	TGTGCCAGTAGTATAGCCAAGCTAAGGGGCAATGAGCAGTTCTTC
TRBV28	few	14	TRBJ1-5	TRBD1	CASSRQGSNQPQHF	TGTGCCAGCAGTAGACAGGGAAGCAATCAGCCCCAGCATTTT
TRBV19	few	14	TRBJ2-1	TRBD2	CASSMRLAGNEQFF	TGTGCCAGTAGTATGCGACTAGCGGGCAATGAGCAGTTCTTC
TRBV16	few	13	TRBJ1-2	-	CASSRALNYGYTF	TGTGCCAGCAGCCGGGCCCTTAACTATGGCTACACCTTC
TRBV5-4	-	15	TRBJ2-1	-	CASSLTPTPYNEQFF	TGTGCCAGCAGCCTGACCCCCACGCCTTACAATGAGCAGTTCTTC
TRBV14	-	18	TRBJ1-1	TRBD1	CASSQGRETGKVNTEAFF	TGTGCCAGCAGCCAGGGTCGTGAGACAGGGAAAGTGAACACTGAAGCTTTCTTT
TRBV12-2	-	12	TRBJ1-2	-	CARPRGADGYTF	TGTGCAAGGCCCCGGGGGGCGGATGGCTACACCTTC
TRBV7-2	-	14	TRBJ2-3	-	CASSSLGAADTQYF	TGTGCCAGCAGCTCTCTGGGCGCCGCAGATACGCAGTATTTT
TRBV7-9	once	13	TRBJ1-5	-	CASSFTGNQPQHF	TGTGCCAGCAGCTTTACAGGGAATCAGCCCCAGCATTTT
TRBV5-1	-	11	TRBJ2-3	-	CASSLRDHQYF	TGCGCCAGCAGCTTGCGGGACCATCAGTATTTT
TRBV5-1	-	16	TRBJ2-3	-	CASRLQGATSTDTQYF	TGCGCCAGCAGATTACAGGGAGCTACTAGCACAGATACGCAGTATTTT
TRBV2	once	13	TRBJ2-2	-	CASSRRETGELFF	TGTGCCAGCAGCCGACGGGAGACCGGGGAGCTGTTTTTT
TRBV7-3	-	15	TRBJ2-1	TRBD2	CASSLTPGLVNEQFF	TGTGCCAGCAGCTTAACTCCGGGACTAGTCAATGAGCAGTTCTTC
TRBV6-5	-	14	TRBJ2-7	-	CASSGGGLNYEQYF	TGTGCCAGCAGTGGGGGGGGCCTCAACTACGAGCAGTACTTC
TRBV10-3	once	17	TRBJ2-7	TRBD1	CAISANQGQGSSYEQYF	TGTGCCATCAGTGCCAACCAGGGACAGGGAAGCTCCTACGAGCAGTACTTC
TRBV27	-	14	TRBJ1-4	-	CASSLLGGVEKLFF	TGTGCCAGCAGTTTATTGGGGGGCGTTGAAAAACTGTTTTTT
TRBV27	-	14	TRBJ1-2	-	CASSAQGLGNGYTF	TGTGCCAGCAGTGCCCAGGGGTTGGGAAATGGCTACACCTTC
TRBV7-9	-	15	TRBJ2-7	-	CASSNPAISPDEQYF	TGTGCCAGCAGTAATCCCGCGATTTCTCCCGACGAGCAGTACTTC
TRBV5-1	-	14	TRBJ2-3	-	CASSGGLSTDTQYF	TGCGCCAGCAGCGGGGGGCTGAGCACAGATACGCAGTATTTT
TRBV11-3	-	14	TRBJ1-1	TRBD1	CASSSRRQGPEAFF	TGTGCCAGCAGCTCCCGACGACAGGGGCCTGAAGCTTTCTTT
TRBV5-8	few	13	TRBJ2-3	-	CASSLRGTDTQYF	TGTGCCAGCAGCTTAAGGGGCACAGATACGCAGTATTTT
TRBV14	-	13	TRBJ1-4	-	CASSQARVGKLFF	TGTGCCAGCAGCCAAGCCCGAGTAGGAAAACTGTTTTTT
TRBV27	few	13	TRBJ1-1	TRBD1	CASSAGQVFGAFF	TGTGCCAGCAGTGCAGGACAGGTTTTCGGGGCTTTCTTT
TRBV13	-	16	TRBJ2-5	-	CASSLGRGRLKETQYF	TGTGCCAGCAGCTTAGGCAGGGGCCGCCTTAAAGAGACCCAGTACTTC
TRBV30	-	12	TRBJ1-1	-	CAGGRPNTEAFF	TGTGCCGGGGGACGGCCGAACACTGAAGCTTTCTTT
TRBV16	-	20	TRBJ2-2	TRBD2	CASSHLKGLAGDSNPGELFF	TGTGCCAGCAGCCACCTAAAAGGACTAGCGGGAGACTCTAACCCCGGGGAGCTGTTTTTT
TRBV6-1	-	12	TRBJ1-5	-	CASRDTEEPQHF	TGTGCCAGCAGGGACACCGAGGAGCCCCAGCATTTT
TRBV28	-	14	TRBJ1-1	-	CASRQDGKNTEAFF	TGTGCCAGCCGCCAGGACGGAAAGAACACTGAAGCTTTCTTT
TRBV28	-	15	TRBJ1-1	-	CASSLLQRMNTEAFF	TGTGCCAGCAGTTTATTACAGAGGATGAACACTGAAGCTTTCTTT
TRBV7-8	-	18	TRBJ1-5	TRBD1	CASSLRTGGGIGNQPQHF	TGTGCCAGCAGCCTAAGGACAGGGGGCGGAATTGGTAATCAGCCCCAGCATTTT
TRBV13	-	11	TRBJ2-7	-	CASSTYYEQYF	TGTGCCAGCAGCACTTACTACGAGCAGTACTTC
TRBV2	-	15	TRBJ1-2	-	CASKARENRAGGYTF	TGTGCCAGCAAGGCGCGAGAAAACAGGGCGGGGGGCTACACCTTC
TRBV27	-	16	TRBJ2-3	-	CASRPFYGRSTDTQYF	TGTGCCAGCAGGCCCTTTTACGGGAGAAGCACAGATACGCAGTATTTT
TRBV6-6	once	13	TRBJ2-5	-	CASSYERRRAQYF	TGTGCCAGCAGTTATGAGCGACGCAGGGCCCAGTACTTC
TRBV15	-	13	TRBJ1-2	-	CATSQVGGLGYTF	TGTGCCACCAGCCAAGTAGGGGGGTTGGGCTACACCTTC